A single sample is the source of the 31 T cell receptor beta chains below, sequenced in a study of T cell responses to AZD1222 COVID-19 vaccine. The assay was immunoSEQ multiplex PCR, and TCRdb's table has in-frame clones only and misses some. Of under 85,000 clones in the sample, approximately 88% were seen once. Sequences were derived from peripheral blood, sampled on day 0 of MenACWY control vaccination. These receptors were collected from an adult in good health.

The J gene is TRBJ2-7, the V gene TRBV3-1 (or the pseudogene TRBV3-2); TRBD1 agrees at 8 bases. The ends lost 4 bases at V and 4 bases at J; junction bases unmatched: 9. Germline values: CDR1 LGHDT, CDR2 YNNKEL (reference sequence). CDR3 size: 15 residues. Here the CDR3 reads CASSPPTGAGYEQYF. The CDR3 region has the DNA TGTGCCAGCAGCCCCCCGACAGGGGCCGGGTACGAGCAGTACTTC.

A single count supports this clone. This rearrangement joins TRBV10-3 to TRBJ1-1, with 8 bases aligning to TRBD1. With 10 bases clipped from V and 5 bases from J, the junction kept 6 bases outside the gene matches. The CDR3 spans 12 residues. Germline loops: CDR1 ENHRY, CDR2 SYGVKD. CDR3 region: CATRQGTTEAFF. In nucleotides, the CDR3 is TGTGCCACCAGACAGGGGACGACTGAAGCTTTCTTT.

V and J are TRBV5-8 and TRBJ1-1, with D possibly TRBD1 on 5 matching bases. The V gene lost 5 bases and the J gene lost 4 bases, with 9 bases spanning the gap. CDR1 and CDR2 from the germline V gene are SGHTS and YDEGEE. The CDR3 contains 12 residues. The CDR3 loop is CASRLGGTEAFF. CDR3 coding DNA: TGTGCCAGCAGACTCGGGGGCACTGAAGCTTTCTTT. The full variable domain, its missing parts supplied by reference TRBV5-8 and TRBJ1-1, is EAGVTQSPTHLIKTRGQQATLRCSPISGHTSVYWYQQALGLGLQFLLWYDEGEERNRGNFPPRFSGRQFPNYSSELNVNALELEDSALYLCASRLGGTEAFFGQGTRLTVV.

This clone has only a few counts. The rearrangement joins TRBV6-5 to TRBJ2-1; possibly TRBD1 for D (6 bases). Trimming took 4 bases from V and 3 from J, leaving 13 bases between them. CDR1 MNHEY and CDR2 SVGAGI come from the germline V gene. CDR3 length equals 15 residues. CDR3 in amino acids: CASSSQGNVYNEQFF. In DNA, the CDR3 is TGTGCCAGCAGTTCACAGGGAAACGTCTACAATGAGCAGTTCTTC.

The CDR3 spells CATSINHYEQYF. The CDR3 nucleotides are TGTGCCACCTCGATTAATCACTACGAGCAGTACTTC. The chain combines TRBV25-1 with TRBJ2-7; the D is unclear. Germline values: CDR1 MGHDK, CDR2 SYGVNS. CDR3 length equals 12 residues. Trimming removed 10 bases at V and 3 bases at J, with 13 bases between.

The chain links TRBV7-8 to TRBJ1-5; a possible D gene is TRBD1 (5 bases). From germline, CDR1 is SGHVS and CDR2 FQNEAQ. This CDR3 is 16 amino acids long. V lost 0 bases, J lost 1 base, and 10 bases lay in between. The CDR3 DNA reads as TGTGCCAGCAGCTTAGCCGCGGGGGGAAGCAATCAGCCCCAGCATTTT. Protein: CASSLAAGGSNQPQHF.

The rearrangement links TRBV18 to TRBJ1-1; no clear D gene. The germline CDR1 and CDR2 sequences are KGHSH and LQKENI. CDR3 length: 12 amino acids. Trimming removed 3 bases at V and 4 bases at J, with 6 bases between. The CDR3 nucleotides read TGTGCCAGCTCACCGGTCGGCACTGAAGCTTTCTTT. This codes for CASSPVGTEAFF.

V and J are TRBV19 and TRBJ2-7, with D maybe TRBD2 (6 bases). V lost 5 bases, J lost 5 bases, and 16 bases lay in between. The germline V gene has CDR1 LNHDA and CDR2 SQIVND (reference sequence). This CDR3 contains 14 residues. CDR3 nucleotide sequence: TGTGCCAGTAGTGCAACTAGCACGGGGCACGAGCAGTACTTC. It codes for CASSATSTGHEQYF.

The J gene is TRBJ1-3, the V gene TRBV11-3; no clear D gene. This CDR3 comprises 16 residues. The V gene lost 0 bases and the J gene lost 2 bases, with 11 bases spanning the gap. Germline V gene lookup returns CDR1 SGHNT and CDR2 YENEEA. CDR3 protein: CASSLEGLGTGNTIYF. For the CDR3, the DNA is TGTGCCAGCAGCTTAGAGGGCTTGGGGACTGGAAACACCATATATTTT.

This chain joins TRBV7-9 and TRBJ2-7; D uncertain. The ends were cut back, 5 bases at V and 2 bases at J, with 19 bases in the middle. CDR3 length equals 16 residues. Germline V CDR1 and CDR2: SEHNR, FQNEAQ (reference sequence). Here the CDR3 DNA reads TGTGCCAGCAGCCCCCATAGGACCGGGTCGGCCTACGAGCAGTACTTC. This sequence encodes CASSPHRTGSAYEQYF.

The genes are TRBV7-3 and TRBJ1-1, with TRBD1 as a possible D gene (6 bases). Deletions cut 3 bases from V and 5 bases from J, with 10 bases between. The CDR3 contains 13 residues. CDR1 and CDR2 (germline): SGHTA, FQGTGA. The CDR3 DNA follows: TGTGCCAGCAGCTTGGGGGCAAGAACTGAAGCTTTCTTT. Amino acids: CASSLGARTEAFF.

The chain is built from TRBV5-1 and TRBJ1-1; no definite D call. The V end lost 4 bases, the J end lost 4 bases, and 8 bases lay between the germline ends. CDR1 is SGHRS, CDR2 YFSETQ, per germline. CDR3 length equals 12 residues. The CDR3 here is CASSPWGTEAFF. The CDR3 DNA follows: TGCGCCAGCAGCCCCTGGGGCACTGAAGCTTTCTTT.

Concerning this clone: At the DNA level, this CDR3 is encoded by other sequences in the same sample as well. In DNA, the CDR3 is TGTGCCAGCAGCTTAGCGGGAAATGAAAAACTGTTTTTT. This codes for CASSLAGNEKLFF. The chain employs TRBV7-9 and TRBJ1-4; D gene ambiguous. CDR3 length: 13 amino acids. Germline CDR1 SEHNR, CDR2 FQNEAQ (reference sequence). V was cut by 0 bases and J by 5 bases, with 4 bases left in between.

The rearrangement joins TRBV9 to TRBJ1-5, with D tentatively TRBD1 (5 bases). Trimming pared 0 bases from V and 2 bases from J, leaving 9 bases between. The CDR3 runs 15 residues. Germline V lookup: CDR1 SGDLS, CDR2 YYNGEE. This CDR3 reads CASSVDGAGNQPQHF. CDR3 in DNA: TGTGCCAGCAGCGTAGATGGGGCGGGCAATCAGCCCCAGCATTTT.

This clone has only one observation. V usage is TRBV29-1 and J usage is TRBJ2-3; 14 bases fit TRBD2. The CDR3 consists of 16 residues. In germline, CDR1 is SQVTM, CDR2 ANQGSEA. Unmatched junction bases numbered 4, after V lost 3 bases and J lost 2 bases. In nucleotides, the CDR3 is TGCAGCGTTGAGCCGACTAGCGGGGGGGCCACAGATACGCAGTATTTT. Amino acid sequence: CSVEPTSGGATDTQYF.

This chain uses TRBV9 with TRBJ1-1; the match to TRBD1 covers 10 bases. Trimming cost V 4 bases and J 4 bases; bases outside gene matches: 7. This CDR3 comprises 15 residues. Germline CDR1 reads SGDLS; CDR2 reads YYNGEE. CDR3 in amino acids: CASSPRQGAGTEAFF. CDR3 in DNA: TGTGCCAGCAGCCCGAGACAGGGGGCGGGCACTGAAGCTTTCTTT.

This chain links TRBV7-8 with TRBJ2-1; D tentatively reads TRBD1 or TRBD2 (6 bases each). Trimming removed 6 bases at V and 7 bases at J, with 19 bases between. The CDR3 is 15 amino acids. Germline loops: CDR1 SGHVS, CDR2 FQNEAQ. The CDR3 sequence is CASRYREGGWNEQFF. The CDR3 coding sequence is TGTGCCAGCAGATATCGGGAAGGGGGGTGGAATGAGCAGTTCTTC.

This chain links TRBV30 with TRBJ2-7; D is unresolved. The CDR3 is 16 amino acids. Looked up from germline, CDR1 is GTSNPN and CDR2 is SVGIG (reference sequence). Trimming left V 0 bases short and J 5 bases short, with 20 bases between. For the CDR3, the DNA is TGTGCCTGGAGTGTAGTACCGCGAAACTTTCCCAACGAGCAGTACTTC. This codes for CAWSVVPRNFPNEQYF.

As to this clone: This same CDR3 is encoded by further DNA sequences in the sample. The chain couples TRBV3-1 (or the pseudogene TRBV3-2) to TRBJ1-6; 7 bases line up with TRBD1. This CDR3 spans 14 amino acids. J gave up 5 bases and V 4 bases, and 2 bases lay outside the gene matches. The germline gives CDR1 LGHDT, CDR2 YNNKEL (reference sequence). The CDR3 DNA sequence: TGTGCCAGCAGCCCGGGACAGAATAATTCACCCCTCCACTTT. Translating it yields CASSPGQNNSPLHF.

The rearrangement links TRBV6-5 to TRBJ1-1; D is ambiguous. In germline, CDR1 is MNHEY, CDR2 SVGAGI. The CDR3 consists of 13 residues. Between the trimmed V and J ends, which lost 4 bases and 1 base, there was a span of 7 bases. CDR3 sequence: CASSWNENTEAFF. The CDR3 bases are TGTGCCAGCAGTTGGAACGAGAACACTGAAGCTTTCTTT.

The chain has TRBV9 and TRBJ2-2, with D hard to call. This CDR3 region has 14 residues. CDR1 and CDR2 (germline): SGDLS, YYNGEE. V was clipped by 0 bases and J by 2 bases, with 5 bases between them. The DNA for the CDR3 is TGTGCCAGCAGCGTAGGGGGAAACACCGGGGAGCTGTTTTTT. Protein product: CASSVGGNTGELFF.

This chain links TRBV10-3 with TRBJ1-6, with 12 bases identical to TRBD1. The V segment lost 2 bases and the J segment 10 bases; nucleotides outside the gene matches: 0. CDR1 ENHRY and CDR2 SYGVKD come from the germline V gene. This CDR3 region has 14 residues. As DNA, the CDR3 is TGTGCCATCAGTGAGGGGACAGGGGGCTCACCCCTCCACTTT. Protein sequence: CAISEGTGGSPLHF.

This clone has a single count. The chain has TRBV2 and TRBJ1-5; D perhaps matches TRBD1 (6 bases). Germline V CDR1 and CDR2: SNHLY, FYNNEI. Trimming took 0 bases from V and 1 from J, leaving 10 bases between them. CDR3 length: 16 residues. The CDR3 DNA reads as TGTGCCAGCAGTGAAGCGGGGGGCAGGAGCAATCAGCCCCAGCATTTT. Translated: CASSEAGGRSNQPQHF. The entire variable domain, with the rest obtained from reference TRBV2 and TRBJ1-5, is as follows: EPEVTQTPSHQVTQMGQEVILRCVPISNHLYFYWYRQILGQKVEFLVSFYNNEISEKSEIFDDQFSVERPDGSNFTLKIRSTKLEDSAMYFCASSEAGGRSNQPQHFGDGTRLSIL.

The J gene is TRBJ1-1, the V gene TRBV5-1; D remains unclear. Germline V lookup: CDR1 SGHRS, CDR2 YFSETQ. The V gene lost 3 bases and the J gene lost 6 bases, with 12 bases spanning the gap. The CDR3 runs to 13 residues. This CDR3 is CASSSQVGAEAFF. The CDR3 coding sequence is TGCGCCAGCAGCTCGCAGGTGGGTGCTGAAGCTTTCTTT.

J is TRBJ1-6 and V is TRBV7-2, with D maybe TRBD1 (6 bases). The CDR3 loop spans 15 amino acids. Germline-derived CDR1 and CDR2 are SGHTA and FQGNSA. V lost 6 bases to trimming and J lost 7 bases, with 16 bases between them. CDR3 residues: CASSLRSQGNSPLHF. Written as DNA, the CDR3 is TGTGCCAGCAGTCTCAGGTCGCAGGGGAATTCACCCCTCCACTTT.

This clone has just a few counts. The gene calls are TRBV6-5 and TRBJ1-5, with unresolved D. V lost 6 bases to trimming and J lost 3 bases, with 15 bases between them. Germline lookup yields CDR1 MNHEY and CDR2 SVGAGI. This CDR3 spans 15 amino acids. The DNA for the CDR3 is TGTGCCAGCAGGCTGTCGGTACAGCCCAATCAGCCCCAGCATTTT. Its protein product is CASRLSVQPNQPQHF.

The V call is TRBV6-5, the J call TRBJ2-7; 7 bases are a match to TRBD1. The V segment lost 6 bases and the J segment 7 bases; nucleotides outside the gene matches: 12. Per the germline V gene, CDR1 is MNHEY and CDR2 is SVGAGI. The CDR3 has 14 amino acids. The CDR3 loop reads CASRPTGSLKEQYF. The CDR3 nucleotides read TGTGCCAGCAGGCCGACAGGGTCCTTGAAGGAGCAGTACTTC.

CDR3 loop: CASSPLPRAEAFF. The CDR3 coding sequence is TGTGCCAGCAGCCCATTACCCCGGGCGGAAGCTTTCTTT. V and J are TRBV3-1 (or the pseudogene TRBV3-2) and TRBJ1-1; the D is unclear. Germline CDR1 is LGHDT and CDR2 is YNNKEL (reference sequence). The CDR3 covers 13 residues. Trimming pared 4 bases from V and 8 bases from J, leaving 14 bases between.

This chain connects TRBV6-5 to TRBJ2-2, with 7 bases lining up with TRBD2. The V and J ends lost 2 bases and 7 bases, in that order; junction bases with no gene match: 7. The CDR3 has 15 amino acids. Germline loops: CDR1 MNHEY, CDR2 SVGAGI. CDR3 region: CASSYRTRVGGELFF. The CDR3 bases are TGTGCCAGCAGTTACCGGACTAGGGTCGGCGGGGAGCTGTTTTTT.

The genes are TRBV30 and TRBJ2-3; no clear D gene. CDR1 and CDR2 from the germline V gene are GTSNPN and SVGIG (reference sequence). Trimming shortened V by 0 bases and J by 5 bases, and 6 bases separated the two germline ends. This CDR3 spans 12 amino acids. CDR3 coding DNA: TGTGCCTGGAGTGTAAAAGGAGATACGCAGTATTTT. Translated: CAWSVKGDTQYF.

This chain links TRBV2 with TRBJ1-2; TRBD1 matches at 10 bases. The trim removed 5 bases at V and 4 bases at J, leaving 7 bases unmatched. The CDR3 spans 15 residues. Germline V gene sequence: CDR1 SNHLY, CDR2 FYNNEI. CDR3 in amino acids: CASSSPGQGIYGYTF. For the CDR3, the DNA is TGTGCCAGCAGTTCCCCGGGACAGGGGATCTATGGCTACACCTTC. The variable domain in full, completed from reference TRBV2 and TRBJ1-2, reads EPEVTQTPSHQVTQMGQEVILRCVPISNHLYFYWYRQILGQKVEFLVSFYNNEISEKSEIFDDQFSVERPDGSNFTLKIRSTKLEDSAMYFCASSSPGQGIYGYTFGSGTRLTVV.